The T cell receptor (beta chain) under discussion was sequenced for a study of beta chain features in type 1 diabetes. In the study overall: Sorted cells, 90 million to 120 million in number, were examined across all samples.

General study findings and limits: Moderate yet significant TCRB CDR3 shortening was seen in Type 1 diabetes patients in all four CD4+ subsets. It was among patients, rather than healthy donors, that naive, central memory and Treg TCRB repertoires appeared more similar. Individuals with type 1 diabetes displayed fewer insertions and more deletions at VDJ junctions.

The isolated RNA, all of it, was reverse transcribed, so expressed TCRB transcripts were what got sequenced. Assay used: immunoSEQ multiplex PCR; TCRdb lists only in-frame clones, some missing. The sample consists of hundreds of thousands of clones, under 20% of them appearing once. Trimming took 10 bases from V and 4 from J; bases not matched to a gene: 17. CDR1 and CDR2 (germline): SNHLY, FYNNEI. This CDR3 contains 16 residues. This clone was picked up a small number of times. Its antigen is unknown. This receptor was obtained from a woman under 30 in good health. Sequencing was done on a sample of naive CD4+ T cells from blood. The chain links TRBV2 to TRBJ2-5, with 8 bases identical to TRBD2. CDR3 DNA sequence: TGTGCCACCAAGCAGGAGGGACTAGGAGCAAGAGAGACCCAGTACTTC. Residues: CATKQEGLGARETQYF.